This T cell receptor (beta chain) comes out of a study of regulatory T cells in long-lasting Graves disease (dated by TCRdb to about 2021). In the study overall: Persistent Graves' disease was defined as antithyroid drug treatment for over 5 years with persistently positive TSH receptor autoantibodies. Patients with persistent Graves' disease were compared with patients with newly diagnosed Graves' disease using TCR sequencing and RNA sequencing of peripheral blood. The study took place in China and was registered as a clinical trial. A total of roughly 35 samples underwent TCR sequencing, from about 13 patients with persistent Graves' disease and 20 or so patients with newly diagnosed Graves' disease. Persistent Graves' disease patients in the clinical cohort had taken antithyroid drugs for around 10 years on average.

Points on this clonotype: Its target antigen remains unknown. Here the CDR3 omits its conserved ending phenylalanine or tryptophan, so a read error is the likely source.

Reading the label with the study, this specimen's time point is: persistent/refractory GD, antithyroid drugs over 5 years with positive TRAb. RNA was extracted from PBMCs in TRIzol for both TCR sequencing and RNA sequencing. The diagnosis of Graves' disease was made according to American Thyroid Association guidelines. Recruitment of patients was carried out at an endocrinology department in Xi'an, China. Each patient gave 7 to 9.5 milliliters of peripheral blood, collected in an EDTA anticoagulant tube. PBMCs were isolated by Ficoll Paque Plus density gradient separation without further T cell sorting. An Agilent 2100 Bioanalyzer and agarose gel were used to assess RNA quality, and a NanoDrop 2000 was used to measure RNA concentration. On the study overall, not on this receptor specifically: A larger number of public clonotypes was shared among persistent patients (about 2,700) than among newly diagnosed patients (approximately 1,000). Sequencing and analysis were restricted to the TCR beta chain. Because the primary lesion, thyroid tissue, could not be accessed, the study looked at peripheral blood alone. Compared with newly diagnosed patients, persistent Graves' disease patients had lower TCR Shannon entropy and fewer highly expanded clones, which suggests clonal expansion. The authors noted that the small sample size was a limitation that may lower accuracy.

Receptors were amplified or captured by multiplex PCR. Instrument on record: Illumina HiSeq 4000. iRepertoire HTBI primers and Arm-PCR amplification of CDR3 regions were used to construct TCR beta libraries. Before sequencing, the PCR products underwent gel purification. Concerning the study's data processing: Gene usage analysis of CDR3 amino acid clonotypes used the 62 TRBV and some 13 TRBJ segments found across samples. Filtered high-quality paired reads were merged into contigs using COPE and FqMerger. BLAST was used to align contigs to IMGT TRBV, TRBD and TRBJ reference genes, and CDR3 was defined according to IMGT. Any clonotype with a frequency above 0.1% was counted as a highly expanded clone. Repertoire diversity was measured by Shannon entropy, and V-J evenness by the Gini coefficient. A clonotype was considered public if more than one individual shared it. TCRdb ran its own pipeline on the public reads, namely fastp trimming at Q25 and MiXCR clone calling, and kept in-frame beta chains. Entries are consolidated by CDR3 protein sequence, retaining the most common genes and DNA. In this record, the V and J calls reflect TCRdb's handling and not the investigators' own analysis. In this sample the table shows 500,000 to 700,000 distinct CDR3 sequences, around 32% of which occur a single time. Together, the top ten hold 40% to 50% of the sample.

This clonotype was obtained from a female donor with Graves disease. This specimen consisted of peripheral blood mononuclear cells (PBMCs), obtained when the disease was refractory, from a patient treated with antithyroid drugs.

The DNA sequence is as follows: TGTGCCAGCAGTTACACTGGTACAGCTAACTATGGCTACACCCTC. It translates to CASSYTGTANYGYTL. The chain was built from TRBV2 and TRBJ1-2, with no reliable assignment of the D segment. V loses 5 bases, J loses 0 bases, and the germline ends lie 13 bases apart. The CDR3 has 15 amino acids, counting both end residues. Only the CDR3 DNA stays, 45 bases, in frame from base 1. Via the germline V gene, CDR1 is SNHLY and CDR2 FYNNEI.